A selection of T cell receptor beta chains follows, all from one sample in a study of T-cell memory formation after mild COVID-19. Using its own MiXCR run on the 5' RACE reads, TCRdb lists one record per CDR3 protein. This table holds a few hundred thousand distinct CDR3 sequences, roughly 10% found once. Specimen: PBMCs or a T cell subset sorted from them (not recorded which). The receptor source for this set is a man in his late teens or twenties who had mild COVID-19 (a few samples of this study predate the infection). Cell type and time point are not known. Both conserved end residues are part of each CDR3. The order of the fields is clone size, J gene, V gene, D gene, CDR3 protein, CDR3 DNA. A D gene is named only where the DNA matches it firmly. Size tells how often a clone was seen (once, few, many) or the class of an expanded clone, and some rows leave it out.

NA	TRBJ2-5	TRBV20-1	TRBD1	CSARDGTALAQYF	TGCAGTGCTAGAGACGGGACAGCTTTGGCCCAGTATTTC
NA	TRBJ1-1	TRBV4-1	NA	CASSQALGVGTEAFF	TGCGCCAGCAGCCAAGCCCTAGGGGTAGGTACTGAAGCTTTCTTT
many	TRBJ2-3	TRBV5-1	TRBD2	CASNSGGAFDTQYF	TGCGCCAGCAATAGCGGGGGGGCCTTTGATACGCAGTATTTT
NA	TRBJ2-5	TRBV9	TRBD2	CASSVQASGDQETQYF	TGTGCCAGCAGCGTACAGGCTAGCGGGGACCAAGAGACCCAGTACTTC
NA	TRBJ1-1	TRBV4-2	TRBD1	CASSRQGTRGLDTEAFF	TGTGCCAGCAGCCGCCAGGGCACCAGGGGGCTGGACACTGAAGCTTTCTTT
few	TRBJ1-2	TRBV5-1	NA	CASTPAGGGRGYTF	TGCGCCAGCACCCCCGCCGGGGGGGGAAGAGGCTACACCTTC
NA	TRBJ1-6	TRBV6-5	NA	CASSWGQNSPLHF	TGTGCCAGCAGTTGGGGTCAAAATTCACCCCTCCACTTT
NA	TRBJ2-3	TRBV4-1	NA	CASSQHPTDTQYF	TGCGCCAGCAGCCAACACCCCACAGATACGCAGTATTTT
few	TRBJ2-6	TRBV20-1	NA	CSASLGSVSGANVLTF	TGCAGTGCTAGTCTCGGATCCGTCTCTGGGGCCAACGTCCTGACTTTC
few	TRBJ2-5	TRBV2	TRBD1	CASSPQGAQTETQYF	TGTGCCAGCAGTCCCCAGGGGGCACAGACAGAGACCCAGTACTTC
NA	TRBJ2-1	TRBV12-3/TRBV12-4	NA	CASSFWGGNEQFF	TGTGCCAGCAGTTTTTGGGGTGGCAATGAGCAGTTCTTC
NA	TRBJ1-1	TRBV6-1	NA	CASSPRQDPSTEAFF	TGTGCCAGCAGCCCCCGCCAGGACCCCAGCACTGAAGCTTTCTTT
many	TRBJ2-1	TRBV5-1	NA	CASSLGSYNEQFF	TGTGCCAGCAGCTTAGGCTCCTACAATGAGCAGTTCTTC
few	TRBJ2-3	TRBV5-1	NA	CASSLGSRSADTQYF	TGCGCCAGCAGCTTGGGATCCAGGAGCGCAGATACGCAGTATTTT
few	TRBJ2-7	TRBV25-1	NA	CASSGGRSYEQYF	TGTGCCAGCAGTGGGGGACGGTCCTACGAGCAGTACTTC
NA	TRBJ2-1	TRBV9	NA	CASSPSSGRHEQFF	TGTGCCAGCAGCCCCTCATCAGGTCGACATGAGCAGTTCTTC
NA	TRBJ2-2	TRBV5-1	NA	CASTPGDHTGELFF	TGCGCCAGTACCCCCGGGGATCACACCGGGGAGCTGTTTTTT
NA	TRBJ2-3	TRBV11-2	NA	CASSPYGTDTQYF	TGTGCCAGCAGCCCCTACGGCACAGATACGCAGTATTTT
NA	TRBJ2-7	TRBV7-2	NA	CASSLIAGSYEQYF	TGTGCCAGCAGCTTAATCGCGGGGAGCTACGAGCAGTACTTC
NA	TRBJ2-7	TRBV5-1	NA	CASSLGGSREQYF	TGCGCCAGCAGCTTGGGAGGGTCTCGAGAGCAGTACTTC
many	TRBJ1-1	TRBV6-5	NA	CASTPEDSVNTEAFF	TGTGCCAGCACGCCCGAGGACAGCGTGAACACTGAAGCTTTCTTT
NA	TRBJ1-2	TRBV6-5	NA	CASSYSWDANYGYTF	TGTGCCAGCAGTTACTCCTGGGACGCTAACTATGGCTACACCTTC
few	TRBJ1-4	TRBV20-1	NA	CSASYASREKLFF	TGCAGTGCTAGTTACGCTTCCCGGGAAAAACTGTTTTTT
NA	TRBJ2-5	TRBV7-2	NA	CASSLQLAETQYF	TGTGCCAGCAGCTTACAGCTTGCGGAGACCCAGTACTTC
NA	TRBJ1-1	TRBV20-1	NA	CSARDLGGGTEAFF	TGCAGTGCTAGAGATCTTGGGGGAGGGACTGAAGCTTTCTTT
few	TRBJ1-5	TRBV5-8	NA	CASSLALVRGAPQHF	TGTGCCAGCAGCTTGGCCCTGGTCCGAGGCGCGCCCCAGCATTTT
NA	TRBJ2-3	TRBV5-4	NA	CASSLESGGFVTQYF	TGTGCCAGCAGCTTGGAGTCCGGGGGATTCGTTACGCAGTATTTT
NA	TRBJ1-5	TRBV6-5	NA	CASSYSITQPQHF	TGTGCCAGCAGTTACTCGATAACGCAGCCCCAGCATTTT
few	TRBJ1-2	TRBV4-1	NA	CASSQDGGPYGYTF	TGCGCCAGCAGCCAAGATGGGGGGCCCTATGGCTACACCTTC
NA	TRBJ2-2	TRBV6-5	NA	CASSYSNPRGGELFF	TGTGCCAGCAGTTACTCGAACCCCCGTGGCGGGGAGCTGTTTTTT
NA	TRBJ2-3	TRBV7-2	TRBD1	CASRYNLGQGISDTDTQYF	TGTGCCAGCAGGTATAACCTGGGACAGGGAATCTCTGACACAGATACGCAGTATTTT
many	TRBJ2-3	TRBV6-6	NA	CASSLASPTDTQYF	TGTGCCAGCAGTTTGGCCTCTCCCACAGATACGCAGTATTTT
few	TRBJ2-1	TRBV20-1	NA	CSAHGVSSYNEQFF	TGCAGTGCGCATGGGGTTAGCTCCTACAATGAGCAGTTCTTC
many	TRBJ1-1	TRBV5-1	NA	CASSLAPGMNIEAFF	TGCGCCAGCAGCTTGGCGCCAGGGATGAACATTGAAGCTTTCTTT
NA	TRBJ1-4	TRBV6-5	NA	CASSGLGQPTNEKLFF	TGTGCCAGCAGTGGACTAGGACAGCCAACTAATGAAAAACTGTTTTTT
NA	TRBJ2-5	TRBV12-3/TRBV12-4	NA	CASSPRVGGETQYF	TGTGCCAGCAGTCCGAGGGTGGGAGGCGAGACCCAGTACTTC
many	TRBJ1-5	TRBV19	NA	CASSSRGGQPQHF	TGTGCCAGTAGTAGCCGGGGCGGCCAGCCCCAGCATTTT
NA	TRBJ1-2	TRBV12-5	NA	CASALDRRYGYTF	TGTGCTAGTGCTCTCGACCGACGTTATGGCTACACCTTC
few	TRBJ2-3	TRBV12-3/TRBV12-4	TRBD2	CASTSWTSGESTDTQYF	TGTGCCAGCACCTCGTGGACTAGCGGGGAGAGCACAGATACGCAGTATTTT
few	TRBJ1-5	TRBV4-1	NA	CASSQSGVNGNQPQHF	TGCGCCAGCAGCCAGTCAGGGGTTAATGGGAATCAGCCCCAGCATTTT
NA	TRBJ1-2	TRBV4-3	TRBD1	CASSLGQAGYGYTF	TGCGCCAGCAGCCTGGGACAGGCGGGGTATGGCTACACCTTC
few	TRBJ1-4	TRBV5-5	NA	CASSLTTTNEKLFF	TGTGCCAGCAGCTTGACCACAACTAATGAAAAACTGTTTTTT
NA	TRBJ2-2	TRBV19	TRBD1	CASHDDRGGTGELFF	TGTGCCAGTCATGACGACAGGGGAGGCACCGGGGAGCTGTTTTTT
NA	TRBJ2-3	TRBV4-3	NA	CASSRRPTDTQYF	TGCGCCAGCAGTCGACGACCCACAGATACGCAGTATTTT
NA	TRBJ2-2	TRBV14	TRBD1	CASSRTSDRAATGELFF	TGTGCCAGCAGCCGCACCTCGGACAGGGCCGCAACCGGGGAGCTGTTTTTT
few	TRBJ1-1	TRBV20-1	NA	CSAPGRDTEAFF	TGCAGTGCCCCCGGACGGGACACTGAAGCTTTCTTT
NA	TRBJ1-1	TRBV15	TRBD1	CATSRGGRGKAFF	TGTGCCACCAGCAGAGGGGGCAGGGGGAAAGCTTTCTTT
few	TRBJ1-1	TRBV18	NA	CASSIVPLNTEAFF	TGTGCCAGCTCAATCGTCCCACTGAACACTGAAGCTTTCTTT
NA	TRBJ2-7	TRBV5-1	TRBD2	CASARAGGVNEQYF	TGCGCCAGCGCCCGGGCGGGAGGGGTTAACGAGCAGTACTTC
few	TRBJ2-3	TRBV27	TRBD1	CASRSGQYTDTQYF	TGTGCCAGCAGATCGGGACAGTACACAGATACGCAGTATTTT
NA	TRBJ1-1	TRBV7-9	NA	CASLLGQAAEAFF	TGTGCCAGCCTGCTAGGGCAGGCGGCTGAAGCTTTCTTT
few	TRBJ2-2	TRBV12-3/TRBV12-4	NA	CASAPRAGNTGELFF	TGTGCCAGCGCACCCAGGGCGGGTAACACCGGGGAGCTGTTTTTT
many	TRBJ2-3	TRBV10-3	NA	CAIRNYPTSTDTQYF	TGTGCCATCAGGAATTACCCGACGAGCACAGATACGCAGTATTTT
NA	TRBJ2-2	TRBV5-1	NA	CASSAVFTGELFF	TGCGCCAGCAGCGCGGTATTCACCGGGGAGCTGTTTTTT
NA	TRBJ2-1	TRBV5-1	TRBD1	CASSLGQGYSYNEQFF	TGCGCCAGCAGCTTGGGACAGGGGTACTCCTACAATGAGCAGTTCTTC